This record looks at one T cell receptor beta chain sequence and its context. The target antigen is unknown. Generated by immunoSEQ multiplex PCR, the TCRdb table keeps only in-frame clones and is missing some. This repertoire shows 50,000 to 55,000 clones, about 88% found once; its top ten account for roughly 3.4%. The sample is drawn from a study of chemoradiotherapy in HPV16-positive cancers. Study observations and caveats: Non-HPV-specific T cells did not expand in tumors during treatment, whereas candidate HPV-specific clones and E7-related motifs did.

The CDR3 covers 15 residues. The ends lost 4 bases at V and 4 bases at J; junction bases unmatched: 4. Germline V gene data show CDR1 as MRHNA and CDR2 as SNTAGT. The specimen comprised blood, sampled from a patient who underwent chemoradiotherapy. This receptor was taken from a human donor with HPV-associated anogenital cancer. The gene calls are TRBV6-4 and TRBJ2-1; TRBD2 aligns across 10 bases. The CDR3 sequence: CASSADSGGYNEQFF. The CDR3 DNA reads as TGTGCCAGCAGTGCTGATAGCGGGGGGTACAATGAGCAGTTCTTC.